Detailed here is one T cell receptor beta chain. Its antigen is currently unknown. This may arise from a read error, as a much more abundant clone is one base away. These data belong to a study of tumor-infiltrating lymphocytes in primary liver carcinoma. For the study at large: All patients, whether men or women, fell within 30 to 69 years of age. Study-level findings and limits: Tumors had a significantly higher top-250-clone fraction than blood (p = 0.039). Less overlap was seen in tumor-adjacent and tumor-blood pairs than in tumor region pairs. Comparison of CD4+ and CD8+ repertoires was precluded by bulk unsorted samples.

Unsorted whole blood supplied the blood RNA, and germline DNA was isolated too. The researchers produced TCR beta cDNA from 400 to 650 ng total RNA with a constant-region primer. A slightly modified ARM-PCR protocol with three nested multiplex PCR rounds produced these TCR beta libraries. The study ran its first two PCR rounds for approximately 11 cycles each, using TRBV1-TRBV30 forward primers and a C-beta reverse primer. TCRdb redid the calling of the multiplex PCR reads with MiXCR, one entry per CDR3 protein. The sample holds approximately 300,000 distinct CDR3 sequences, around three fifths seen once. CDR1 LGHNA and CDR2 YNFKEQ come from the germline V gene. This CDR3 has 16 amino acids.

V gene TRBV4-2 combines with J gene TRBJ2-3, with D tentatively TRBD2 (5 bases). Material for sequencing was peripheral blood. This receptor was taken from a man aged 35 to 55 with primary liver carcinoma and hepatitis B virus infection. This CDR3 is CANSRSGAEKGDTQYF. The CDR3 coding sequence is TGTGCCAACAGCCGAAGCGGAGCGGAAAAGGGAGATACGCAGTATTTT.